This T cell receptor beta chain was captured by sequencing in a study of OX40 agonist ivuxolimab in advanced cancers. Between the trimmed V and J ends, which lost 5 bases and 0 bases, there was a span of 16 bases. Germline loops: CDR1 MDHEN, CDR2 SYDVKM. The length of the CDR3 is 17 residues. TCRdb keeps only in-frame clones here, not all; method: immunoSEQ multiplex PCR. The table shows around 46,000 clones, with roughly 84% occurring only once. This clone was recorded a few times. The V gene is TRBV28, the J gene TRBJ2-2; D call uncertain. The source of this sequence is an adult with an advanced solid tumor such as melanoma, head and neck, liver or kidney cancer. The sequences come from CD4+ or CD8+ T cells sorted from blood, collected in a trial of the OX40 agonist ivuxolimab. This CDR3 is CASSPFGRYSNTGELFF. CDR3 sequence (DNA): TGTGCCAGCAGTCCCTTTGGTCGCTACTCGAACACCGGGGAGCTGTTTTTT.